This T cell receptor beta chain was captured in a study of blood T cell repertoires in COVID-19. This CDR3 spans 14 amino acids. Germline assignment: CDR1 SGHTA and CDR2 FQGNSA. Losses at the gene ends were 5 bases for V and 7 bases for J; bases not matched to a gene: 5. This clone was found once. Method: immunoSEQ multiplex PCR; TCRdb's copy keeps in-frame clones and lacks some. The table lists 130,000 to 150,000 clones, 80% to 85% of them singletons. The sequencing input was PBMCs or T cells enriched from blood (not recorded which). The TCR was taken from a woman aged 50 to 60 who had been exposed to COVID-19. J is TRBJ1-5 and V is TRBV7-2; TRBD1 matches at 10 bases. For the CDR3, the DNA is TGTGCCAGCAGCCTGACAGGGGGCTGGCAGCCCCAGCATTTT. Encoded protein: CASSLTGGWQPQHF.